This passage covers 2 T cell receptor beta chains from one sample sequenced in a study of T cell repertoires in ileal Crohn's disease. Clones were sequenced by immunoSEQ multiplex PCR, and TCRdb holds only the in-frame ones, with some missing. Here the sample spans about 7,400 clones, more than 80% being singletons. Sequenced: ileal tissue. The receptors were sampled from an adult with Crohn's disease.

The rearrangement joins TRBV21-1 to TRBJ2-4; TRBD1 is taken as the D call from the table, unchecked against the DNA. TRBV21-1 is listed as a pseudogene. The CDR3 extends over 18 amino acids. CDR3 in DNA: TGTGCCAGCAGCAAAGTACAGGATGACCAGATAGCCAAAAACATTCAGTACTTC. It is translated as CASSKVQDDQIAKNIQYF.

CDR3 sequence: CASSVGTGGAYEQYF. Written as DNA, the CDR3 is TGCGCCAGCAGCGTAGGGACAGGGGGCGCCTACGAGCAGTACTTC. V and J are TRBV5-1 and TRBJ2-7, with TRBD1 matching 12 bases. Germline CDR1 and CDR2: SGHRS and YFSETQ. Germline trimming cut 4 bases from V and 2 bases from J; bases unmatched to any gene: 4. CDR3 length equals 15 residues.